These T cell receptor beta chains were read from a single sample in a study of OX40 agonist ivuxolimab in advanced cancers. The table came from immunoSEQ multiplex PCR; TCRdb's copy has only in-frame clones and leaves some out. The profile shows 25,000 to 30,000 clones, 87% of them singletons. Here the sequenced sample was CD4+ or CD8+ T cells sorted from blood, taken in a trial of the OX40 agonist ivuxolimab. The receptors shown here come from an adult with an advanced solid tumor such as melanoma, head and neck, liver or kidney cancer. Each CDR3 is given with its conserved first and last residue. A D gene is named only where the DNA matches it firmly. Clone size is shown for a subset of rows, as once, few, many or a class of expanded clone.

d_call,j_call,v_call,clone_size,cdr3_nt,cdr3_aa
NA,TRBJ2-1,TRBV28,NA,TGTGCCAGCAGTTTGGTCGCTAGTTCACACAATGAGCAGTTCTTC,CASSLVASSHNEQFF
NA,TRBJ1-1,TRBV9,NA,TGTGCCAGCAGCGCGGACAGTTCACCTGAAGCTTTCTTT,CASSADSSPEAFF
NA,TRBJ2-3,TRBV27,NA,TGTGCCAGCGGTGGGACCCTCAGAGATACGCAGTATTTT,CASGGTLRDTQYF
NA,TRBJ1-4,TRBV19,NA,TGTGCCAGTAGTGTGACAGCCGGGGGACTGTTTTTT,CASSVTAGGLFF
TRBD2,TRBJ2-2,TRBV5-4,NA,TGTGCCAGCAGCCCCTTAGCGGGAGACAACACCGGGGAGCTGTTTTTT,CASSPLAGDNTGELFF
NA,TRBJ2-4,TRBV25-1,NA,TGTGCCAGCAGTGAATCTGGATTGCTAGCCAAAAACATTCAGTACTTC,CASSESGLLAKNIQYF
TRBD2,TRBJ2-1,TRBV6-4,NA,TGTGCCAGCAGTCCGACTAGCGTGGCCGAATACAATGAGCAGTTCTTC,CASSPTSVAEYNEQFF
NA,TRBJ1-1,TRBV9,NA,TGTGCCAGCAGCGTAGCGGTATGGAGGCTAAGAGCTTTCTTT,CASSVAVWRLRAFF
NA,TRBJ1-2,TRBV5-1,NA,TGCGCCAGCAGCTTGCCCCTGAAACAAGGACTGACTCACTATGGCTACACCTTC,CASSLPLKQGLTHYGYTF
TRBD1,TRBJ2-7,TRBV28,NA,TGTGCCAGCAGTCCAGACAGGGGTTTGTACGAGCAGTACTTC,CASSPDRGLYEQYF
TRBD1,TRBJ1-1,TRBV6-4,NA,TGTGCCAGCAGTTTCCGGGACAGGGGATGGAGTGACACTGAAGCTTTCTTT,CASSFRDRGWSDTEAFF
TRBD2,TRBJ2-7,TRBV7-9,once,TGTGCCAGCAGCCCTAGGACTAGCGGGGTGGGGAGCGAGCAGTACTTC,CASSPRTSGVGSEQYF
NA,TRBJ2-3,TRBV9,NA,TGTGCCAGCAGCGAGAGGTTGATAGGGAGTTCTAGCACAGATACGCAGTATTTT,CASSERLIGSSSTDTQYF
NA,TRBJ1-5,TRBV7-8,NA,TGTGCCAGCAGCTTAGCGGCGGGCGGGCAGCCCCAGCATTTT,CASSLAAGGQPQHF
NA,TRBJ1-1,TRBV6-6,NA,TGTGCCAGCAGTCCTGACGGGGACACTGAAGCTTTCTTT,CASSPDGDTEAFF
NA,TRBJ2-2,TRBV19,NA,TGTGCCAGTAGTATATGGGGAACCGGGGAGCTGTTTTTT,CASSIWGTGELFF
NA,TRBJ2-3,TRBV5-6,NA,TGTGCCAGCAGCTTGGTCAGGCTGAGGATGGCCACAGATACGCAGTATTTT,CASSLVRLRMATDTQYF
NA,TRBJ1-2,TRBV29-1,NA,TGCAGCGTTGAGGACAGTCGGGGCTATGGCTACACCTTC,CSVEDSRGYGYTF
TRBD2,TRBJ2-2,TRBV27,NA,TGTGCCAGTCGAGCCGGGACTAGCAACACCGGGGAGCTGTTTTTT,CASRAGTSNTGELFF
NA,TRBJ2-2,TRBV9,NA,TGTGCCAGCAGCCCAGGAGGGCAGGCGATCACCGGGGAGCTGTTTTTT,CASSPGGQAITGELFF
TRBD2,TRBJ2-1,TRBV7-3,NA,TGTGCCAGCAGCTTATCTCCGGGACTAGCGGGGAACAATGAGCAGTTCTTC,CASSLSPGLAGNNEQFF
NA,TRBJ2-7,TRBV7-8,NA,TGTGCCAGCAGCACTCTTTGGGAGCAGTACTTC,CASSTLWEQYF
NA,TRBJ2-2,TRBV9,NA,TGTGCCAGCAGCGTAGCGACTTATAACACCGGGGAGCTGTTTTTT,CASSVATYNTGELFF
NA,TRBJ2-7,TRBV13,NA,TGTGCCAGCAGCTTAGCACAGGACTACGAGCAGTACTTC,CASSLAQDYEQYF
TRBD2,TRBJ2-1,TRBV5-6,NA,TGTGCCAGCAGCTTGGAAGCGGGGCAGCAGTTCTTC,CASSLEAGQQFF
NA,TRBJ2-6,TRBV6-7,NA,TGTGCCAGCACCGGACAGTCCTCTGGGGCCAACGTCCTGACTTTC,CASTGQSSGANVLTF
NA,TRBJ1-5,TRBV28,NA,TGTGCCAGCCGTCCAGGATCGAATCAGCCCCAGCATTTT,CASRPGSNQPQHF
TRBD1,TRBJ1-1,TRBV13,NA,TGTGCCACCACTGACAGGGGAATGAACACTGAAGCTTTCTTT,CATTDRGMNTEAFF
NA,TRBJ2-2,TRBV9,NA,TGTGCCAGCAGCGATTATGGGGGCAGGACCGGGGAGCTGTTTTTT,CASSDYGGRTGELFF
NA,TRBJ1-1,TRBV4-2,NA,TGTGCCAGCAGCTTCACAGTGAACACTGAAGCTTTCTTT,CASSFTVNTEAFF
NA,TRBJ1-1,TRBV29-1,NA,TGCAGCGTTCCGAGGGGGACGGGGGTTTTTGAAGCTTTCTTT,CSVPRGTGVFEAFF
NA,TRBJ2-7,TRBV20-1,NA,TGCAGTGCCAGTTACGAGCAGTACTTC,CSASYEQYF
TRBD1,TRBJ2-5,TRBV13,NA,TGTGCCAGCAGCAAAGACAGGGGGGGAGAGACCCAGTACTTC,CASSKDRGGETQYF
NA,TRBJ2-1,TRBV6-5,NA,TGTGCCAGCAGTCCCGGAGCGGAGTCCTACAATGAGCAGTTCTTC,CASSPGAESYNEQFF
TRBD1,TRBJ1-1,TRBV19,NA,TGTGCCAGTAGACCGGGGGGACAGGGGGCGAGGCTGGCTGGAGCTTTCTTT,CASRPGGQGARLAGAFF
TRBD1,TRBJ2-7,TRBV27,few,TGTGCCAGCAGGGGACAGGGCGAACCCTACGAGCAGTACTTC,CASRGQGEPYEQYF
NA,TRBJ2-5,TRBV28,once,TGTGCCAGCAGTTTACAACTAAAACAAGAGACCCAGTACTTC,CASSLQLKQETQYF
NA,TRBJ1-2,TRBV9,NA,TGTGCCAGCAGCGTAGGGGCGGCCGTTGGCTACACCTTC,CASSVGAAVGYTF
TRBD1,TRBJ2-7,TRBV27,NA,TGTGCCAGCAGTCCACGGCCCCCCGGGACAGGGGCCGAGCAGTACTTC,CASSPRPPGTGAEQYF
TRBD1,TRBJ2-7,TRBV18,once,TGTGCCAGCTCCAGGCCCGGGACAGGGGACCACGAGCAGTACTTC,CASSRPGTGDHEQYF
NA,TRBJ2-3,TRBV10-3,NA,TGTGCCATCAGTGGTTGGACGGGGACTAGCACAGATACGCAGTATTTT,CAISGWTGTSTDTQYF
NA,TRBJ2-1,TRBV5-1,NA,TGCGCCAGCAATGCCGGGAGCTCCTACAATGAGCAGTTCTTC,CASNAGSSYNEQFF
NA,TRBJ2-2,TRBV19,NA,TGTGCCAGTACCCCCCTGAGGGAGGAATACACCGGGGAGCTGTTTTTT,CASTPLREEYTGELFF
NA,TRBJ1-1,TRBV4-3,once,TGCGCCAGCAGCCAAGATAGGTTGGACACTGAAGCTTTCTTT,CASSQDRLDTEAFF
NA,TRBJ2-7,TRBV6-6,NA,TGTGCCAGCAGTCTGGACCCCAGTTACGAGCAGTACTTC,CASSLDPSYEQYF
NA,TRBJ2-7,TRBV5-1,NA,TGCGCCAGCAGCTTACTCGGGGAAGGCTATTACGAGCAGTACTTC,CASSLLGEGYYEQYF
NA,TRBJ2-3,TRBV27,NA,TGTGCCAGCAGTTTAAGAGGGGGCACAGATACGCAGTATTTT,CASSLRGGTDTQYF
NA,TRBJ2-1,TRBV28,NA,TGTGCCAGCAGTTCCGTGAGGGAGACTAATGAGCAGTTCTTC,CASSSVRETNEQFF
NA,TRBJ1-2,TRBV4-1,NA,TGCGCCAGCAGCCAAGAATTCGGCGGCATAACCATCCATGGATATGGCTACACCTTC,CASSQEFGGITIHGYGYTF
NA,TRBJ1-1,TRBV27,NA,TGTGCCAGCAGGAGCTACCAGGCCATGAACACTGAAGCTTTCTTT,CASRSYQAMNTEAFF
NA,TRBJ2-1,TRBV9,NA,TGTGCCAGCAGCCTTAGGAATGAGCAGTTCTTC,CASSLRNEQFF
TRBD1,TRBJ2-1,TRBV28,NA,TGTGCCAGCAGTAAGGGACAGACATATCGCAATGAGCAGTTCTTC,CASSKGQTYRNEQFF
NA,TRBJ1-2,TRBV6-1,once,TGTGCCAGCAGTGAAGTGAGGTCAGGGGTGGGTAACTATGGCTACACCTTC,CASSEVRSGVGNYGYTF
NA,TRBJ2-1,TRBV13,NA,TGTGCCAGCAGCCCCATTTCGGGAGCCCCCTACAATGAGCAGTTCTTC,CASSPISGAPYNEQFF
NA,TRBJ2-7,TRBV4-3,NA,TGCGCCAGCAGCCAAGAATCGGCTCTCGTAAGGACAGCCTCCTACGAGCAGTACTTC,CASSQESALVRTASYEQYF
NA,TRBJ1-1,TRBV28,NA,TGTGCCAGCAGTTTAGAGGGCCTGAACACTGAAGCTTTCTTT,CASSLEGLNTEAFF